This TCR beta chain derives from a study of T cell responses to AZD1222 COVID-19 vaccine. Study observations and caveats: Possibly, clonal diversity was underestimated; donors were largely white British and included more females. Baseline testing showed seropositivity in only a handful of AZD1222 recipients. Repertoire samples came only from after the peak T cell response. At 160-218 and 743-854, vaccine-associated CD4 TCRs were dominant, and they spanned spike.

Only in-frame clones appear in the TCRdb table, and some are missing; sequencing was by immunoSEQ multiplex PCR. In the table there are approximately 150,000 clones, 92% of which are singletons. To note about this clone: What it recognizes is unknown.

CDR1 and CDR2 from the germline V gene are SGHTA and FQGNSA. Trimming took 3 bases from V and 3 from J; bases not matched to a gene: 5. The length of the CDR3 is 14 residues. The sequencing here drew on peripheral blood, taken on day 0 of AZD1222 vaccination. This clonotype was sampled from an adult in good health. V gene TRBV7-2 combines with J gene TRBJ2-7, with 7 bases that match TRBD2. The CDR3 loop reads CASSFQGGSYEQYF. DNA of the CDR3: TGTGCCAGCAGCTTCCAGGGAGGGAGCTACGAGCAGTACTTC.